This T cell receptor beta chain was retrieved from a study of T cells in Graves' hyperthyroidism and ophthalmopathy. Study-level background: Staff took peripheral blood when the initial diagnosis was made, before any treatment began.

Patients were excluded because of uncontrolled infection, other autoimmune disease, pregnancy or lactation. Blood was obtained at the first hyperthyroidism diagnosis, which preceded any ophthalmopathy symptoms. PBMCs stemmed from less than 13 ml fresh peripheral blood. This clonotype was observed many times. Germline CDR1 reads KGHDR; CDR2 reads SFDVKD. V was shortened by 0 bases and J by 2 bases, with 6 bases between the two germline ends. CDR3 length: 14 amino acids. TCR beta CDR3 region amplification was performed from RNA transcripts. The HTBI primer set was used in a first-round RT-PCR of the TCR CDR3. A single record per CDR3 protein comes from TCRdb applying MiXCR to the multiplex PCR reads. The data show some 370,000 distinct CDR3 sequences, about a sixth seen once.

The sequenced sample consisted of blood. The origin of this receptor is a woman aged 30 to 39 with Graves' hyperthyroidism that later progressed to Graves' ophthalmopathy. The V call is TRBV24-1, the J call TRBJ1-2; D not resolved. CDR3: CATSDLNANYGYTF. The CDR3 DNA sequence: TGTGCCACCAGTGATTTGAACGCCAACTATGGCTACACCTTC.